This T cell receptor (beta chain) was sequenced for a study of shared clonotypes between healthy human individuals. Study context: There were three CD4 naive, three CD4 memory, two CD8 naive and one CD8 memory plates per donor. Study-level results: Larger estimated richness was generally seen in naive subsets than in memory subsets. Non-shared clonotypes showed lower generation probabilities than clonotypes common to all four donors.

The repertoire was sequenced with immunoSEQ multiplex PCR; TCRdb's copy has only in-frame clones and lacks some. The sample includes about 2.2 million clones, 93% seen only once; the top ten take under 2%. Positive CCR7 selection of CD45RO-negative cells yielded the naive CD8 cells, and terminally differentiated effector memory CD45RA+ cells were excluded. Points on this clone: Antigen specificity is unknown.

The CDR3 length is 17 residues. Germline CDR1 MGHRA, CDR2 YSYEKL. The junction had 11 bases not matched to a gene; V was cut back by 2 bases and J by 4 bases. This sequence originates from a man in his late teens or twenties in good health. Some clones in this sample may be carry-over from other donors' samples. This rearrangement joins TRBV4-1 to TRBJ2-7, with 10 bases fitting TRBD2. Sequencing was done on a sample of naive CD8+ T cells from PBMCs. CDR3 coding DNA: TGCGCCAGCAGCCAAAAGGGAGGGACTAGCGCTACTTACGAGCAGTACTTC. Amino acids: CASSQKGGTSATYEQYF.